These T cell receptor beta chains were read from a single sample in a study of blood T cells in healthy people across ages. TCRdb recomputed calls from the 5' RACE reads with MiXCR, one row per CDR3 protein. The sample consists of fewer than 2 million distinct CDR3 sequences, about two fifths of them appearing once. The sequenced sample was blood. Every receptor here comes from a human donor in good health. Both conserved end residues are part of each CDR3. The order of the fields is J gene, clone size, V gene, D gene, CDR3 DNA, CDR3 protein. A D gene is named only where the DNA matches it firmly. A row's size may be missing; if present it is once, few, many or a size class.

J: TRBJ2-7
size: .
V: TRBV6-1
D: .
DNA: TGTGCCGGTGGAGGGGAGAACTCCTACGAGCAGTACTTC
CDR3: CAGGGENSYEQYF

J: TRBJ2-5
size: once
V: TRBV5-1
D: TRBD2
DNA: TGCGTCAGCAGCTTGGATGTGACTAGCGGCCAAGAGACCCAGTACTTC
CDR3: CVSSLDVTSGQETQYF

J: TRBJ1-2
size: many
V: TRBV7-2
D: .
DNA: TGTGCCAGCAGCTTGGACAGCCTCTATGGCTACACCTTC
CDR3: CASSLDSLYGYTF

J: TRBJ1-1
size: .
V: TRBV7-2
D: .
DNA: TGTGCCAGCAGCTTAGCTGAGGCGGGCACTGAAGCTTTCTTT
CDR3: CASSLAEAGTEAFF

J: TRBJ2-3
size: .
V: TRBV11-2
D: .
DNA: TGTGCCAGCAGCCCGCCTCGCCGCACAGATACGCAGTATTTT
CDR3: CASSPPRRTDTQYF

J: TRBJ2-7
size: few
V: TRBV5-1
D: .
DNA: TGCGCCAGCAGCTTGGTGGCAGCATCCTACGAGCAGTACTTC
CDR3: CASSLVAASYEQYF

J: TRBJ2-7
size: .
V: TRBV10-3
D: .
DNA: TGTGCCATCAGCCAAGACAGCTACGAGCAGTACTTC
CDR3: CAISQDSYEQYF

J: TRBJ1-4
size: .
V: TRBV6-1
D: TRBD1
DNA: TGTGCCAGCAGTGAAGGACAGGGGGCTGAAAAACTGTTTTTT
CDR3: CASSEGQGAEKLFF

J: TRBJ2-1
size: few
V: TRBV4-3
D: TRBD2
DNA: TGCGCCAACAGCCAAGATCGGGGGGGCAATGAGCAGTTCTTC
CDR3: CANSQDRGGNEQFF

J: TRBJ2-6
size: few
V: TRBV12-3/TRBV12-4
D: TRBD1
DNA: TGTGCCAGCAGGTTTTCGACAGGGGCTTCAGGGGCCAACGTCCTGACTTTC
CDR3: CASRFSTGASGANVLTF

J: TRBJ2-6
size: few
V: TRBV5-5
D: TRBD1
DNA: TGTGCCAGCAGCTGGGGAGGGACAGGGATTTCTGGGGCCAACGTCCTGACTTTC
CDR3: CASSWGGTGISGANVLTF

J: TRBJ2-3
size: .
V: TRBV11-3
D: .
DNA: TGTGCCAGCAGCTCCCGTCAAACAGATACGCAGTATTTT
CDR3: CASSSRQTDTQYF

J: TRBJ2-6
size: many
V: TRBV7-2
D: .
DNA: TGTGCCAGCAGTCCCCAGAGCTCTGGGGCCAACGTCCTGACTTTC
CDR3: CASSPQSSGANVLTF

J: TRBJ2-7
size: few
V: TRBV20-1
D: TRBD1
DNA: TGCAGTACCGGACAGGGGGTAGCGCGCGAGCAGTACTTC
CDR3: CSTGQGVAREQYF

J: TRBJ2-5
size: many
V: TRBV7-2
D: .
DNA: TGTGCCAGCAGCTTACTCCCGGGTTCGTATCAAGAGACCCAGTACTTC
CDR3: CASSLLPGSYQETQYF

J: TRBJ2-3
size: few
V: TRBV2
D: TRBD1
DNA: TGTGCCAGCTCCGTCGACAGGGGAGCGCCAGATACGCAGTATTTT
CDR3: CASSVDRGAPDTQYF

J: TRBJ2-7
size: many
V: TRBV4-3
D: .
DNA: TGCGCCAGCAGCCAAGTCATCACAGGGTACGAGCAGTACTTC
CDR3: CASSQVITGYEQYF

J: TRBJ1-2
size: once
V: TRBV28
D: .
DNA: TGTGCCAGCAGTTTGTGGCAGGGTAATGGCTACACCTTC
CDR3: CASSLWQGNGYTF

J: TRBJ1-2
size: .
V: TRBV12-3/TRBV12-4
D: TRBD1
DNA: TGTGCCAGCAGTCCACAGGGGGAAGGCTATGGCTACACCTTC
CDR3: CASSPQGEGYGYTF

J: TRBJ1-6
size: .
V: TRBV20-1
D: .
DNA: TGCAGTGCTGAATCGCGTTATTCACCCCTCCACTTT
CDR3: CSAESRYSPLHF

J: TRBJ1-2
size: few
V: TRBV6-5
D: TRBD1
DNA: TGTGCCAGCAGGACGGGAGGGACAGGGCCTAACTATGGCTACACCTTC
CDR3: CASRTGGTGPNYGYTF

J: TRBJ2-1
size: .
V: TRBV18
D: .
DNA: TGTGCCAGCTCACCCGAGACAAATGAGCAGTTCTTC
CDR3: CASSPETNEQFF

J: TRBJ1-2
size: .
V: TRBV20-1
D: .
DNA: TGCAGTGCTAGACAGTTCTTGGGCTACACCTTC
CDR3: CSARQFLGYTF

J: TRBJ2-7
size: many
V: TRBV20-1
D: TRBD1
DNA: TGCAGTGCTAGGGGACAGGGGTTTGGGGAGCAGTACTTC
CDR3: CSARGQGFGEQYF

J: TRBJ1-4
size: .
V: TRBV2
D: .
DNA: TGTGCCAGCAGCCAACTATCAACTAATGAAAAACTGTTTTTT
CDR3: CASSQLSTNEKLFF

J: TRBJ1-2
size: many
V: TRBV20-1
D: .
DNA: TGCAGTGCTAGAATAAGGGCCCTCTATGGCTACACCTTC
CDR3: CSARIRALYGYTF

J: TRBJ2-2
size: .
V: TRBV6-5
D: .
DNA: TGTGCCAGCAGTAGACAGGATAGGAACACCGGGGAGCTGTTTTTT
CDR3: CASSRQDRNTGELFF

J: TRBJ2-6
size: .
V: TRBV14
D: .
DNA: TGTGCCAGCAGCCAAACCAACGTCCTGACTTTC
CDR3: CASSQTNVLTF

J: TRBJ2-7
size: .
V: TRBV7-9
D: .
DNA: TGTGCCAGCAGCTTAGTTGCCGAGCAGTACTTC
CDR3: CASSLVAEQYF

J: TRBJ1-2
size: .
V: TRBV28
D: .
DNA: TGTGGGAGTGGATATAACTATGGCTACACCTTC
CDR3: CGSGYNYGYTF

J: TRBJ2-5
size: .
V: TRBV3-1
D: .
DNA: TGTGCCAGCCACGACACCTTCGCAGAGACCCAGTACTTC
CDR3: CASHDTFAETQYF

J: TRBJ2-7
size: .
V: TRBV13
D: TRBD1
DNA: TGTGCCAGCAGCTTAGGCCCATACCCGGGACAGGTGACCTACGAGCAGTACTTC
CDR3: CASSLGPYPGQVTYEQYF

J: TRBJ2-3
size: .
V: TRBV29-1
D: .
DNA: TGCAGCGTTGGGCAGGGATGGACAGATACGCAGTATTTT
CDR3: CSVGQGWTDTQYF

J: TRBJ2-5
size: few
V: TRBV5-1
D: TRBD2
DNA: TGCGCCAGCTCGGGAAGCGGGGGGCCACAAGAGACCCAGTACTTC
CDR3: CASSGSGGPQETQYF

J: TRBJ1-4
size: few
V: TRBV4-3
D: .
DNA: TGCGCCAGCAGCCAAGATTATACGGGGGGGAGTGAAAAACTGTTTTTT
CDR3: CASSQDYTGGSEKLFF

J: TRBJ1-1
size: few
V: TRBV4-2
D: .
DNA: TGTGCCAGCAGCTTAGATCGGCGGGTCGGAGGTACTGACACTGAAGCTTTCTTT
CDR3: CASSLDRRVGGTDTEAFF

J: TRBJ2-6
size: few
V: TRBV24-1
D: TRBD2
DNA: TGTGCCAATTTCCCACGACTAGCGGACTCTGGGGCCAACGTCCTGACTTTC
CDR3: CANFPRLADSGANVLTF

J: TRBJ2-1
size: .
V: TRBV15
D: .
DNA: TGTGCCACCAGCAAAAGAAGGGTAGGTTCCTACGAGCAGTTCTTC
CDR3: CATSKRRVGSYEQFF

J: TRBJ2-7
size: few
V: TRBV5-1
D: .
DNA: TGCGCCAGCAGCTTGGCCCGCAGTAACTACGAGCAGTACTTC
CDR3: CASSLARSNYEQYF

J: TRBJ1-4
size: .
V: TRBV20-1
D: .
DNA: TGCAGTGCCAGAGGGGCTCCTAATGAAAAACTGTTTTTT
CDR3: CSARGAPNEKLFF

J: TRBJ1-1
size: .
V: TRBV6-6
D: .
DNA: TGTGCCAGCAGTTTCTACGGGGGGAACGGTGAAGCTTTCTTT
CDR3: CASSFYGGNGEAFF

J: TRBJ2-3
size: .
V: TRBV29-1
D: .
DNA: TGCAGCGTTGTTCGTGGGGGGATTAACACAGATACGCAGTATTTT
CDR3: CSVVRGGINTDTQYF

J: TRBJ2-1
size: .
V: TRBV6-5
D: .
DNA: TGTGCCAGCAGTTACGATGCGGACTACTCCTACAATGGGCAGTTCTTC
CDR3: CASSYDADYSYNGQFF

J: TRBJ2-5
size: .
V: TRBV4-2
D: .
DNA: TGTGCCAGCAGCCAAGATGTTGAGGGAGGAGAGACCCAGTACTTC
CDR3: CASSQDVEGGETQYF

J: TRBJ2-5
size: .
V: TRBV10-3
D: TRBD1
DNA: TGTGCCATCAGTACAGGGGAGGAGACCCAGTACTTC
CDR3: CAISTGEETQYF

J: TRBJ2-3
size: few
V: TRBV12-3/TRBV12-4
D: TRBD1
DNA: TGTGCCAGCAGCCTATGGAACCAGGGGGCGAGCACAGATACGCAGTATTTT
CDR3: CASSLWNQGASTDTQYF

J: TRBJ2-5
size: .
V: TRBV6-1
D: TRBD2
DNA: TGTGCCAGTGTCTGGACTAGCGGGGGACAAGAGACCCAGTACTTC
CDR3: CASVWTSGGQETQYF

J: TRBJ1-2
size: .
V: TRBV3-1
D: TRBD1
DNA: TGTACCAGCAGCCAAATCGACAGGGACTGTGGCTACACCTTC
CDR3: CTSSQIDRDCGYTF

J: TRBJ2-1
size: .
V: TRBV29-1
D: .
DNA: TGCAGCGTTGTGAGGGTGGTCAATGAGCAGTTCTTC
CDR3: CSVVRVVNEQFF

J: TRBJ2-7
size: .
V: TRBV19
D: TRBD1
DNA: TGTGCCAGTGGTACAACAGGGGGAATGGGCGAGCAGTACTTC
CDR3: CASGTTGGMGEQYF

J: TRBJ2-7
size: .
V: TRBV5-1
D: TRBD2
DNA: TGCGCCAGCAGCTTGGACACTAGCGGGGTCGGCGAGCAGTACTTC
CDR3: CASSLDTSGVGEQYF

J: TRBJ1-5
size: .
V: TRBV12-3/TRBV12-4
D: .
DNA: TGTGCCAGCAGCCGGACAGAGTCTCAGCCCCAGCATTTT
CDR3: CASSRTESQPQHF

J: TRBJ2-7
size: .
V: TRBV11-2
D: TRBD2
DNA: TGTGTCAGCAGCCGGCTAGCGGGAGGCTCCTACGAGCAGTACTTC
CDR3: CVSSRLAGGSYEQYF

J: TRBJ1-5
size: once
V: TRBV5-1
D: TRBD1
DNA: TGCGCCAGCAGCTTCAATTTCCCAATCCGGGACAGGTCGTATAGCAATCAGCCCCAGCATTTT
CDR3: CASSFNFPIRDRSYSNQPQHF

J: TRBJ1-2
size: .
V: TRBV29-1
D: TRBD1
DNA: TGCAGCGCCATTGACAGGGACTATGGCTACACCTTC
CDR3: CSAIDRDYGYTF

J: TRBJ2-1
size: .
V: TRBV5-1
D: .
DNA: TGCGCCAGCAGCTTGGTTATGCGGGTACCCAATGAGCAGTTCTTC
CDR3: CASSLVMRVPNEQFF

J: TRBJ1-2
size: .
V: TRBV15
D: .
DNA: TGTGCCACCAGCACCTGGCGCCCCAGCGAGGCCGACAACTATGACTACACCTTC
CDR3: CATSTWRPSEADNYDYTF

J: TRBJ2-3
size: .
V: TRBV6-2/TRBV6-3
D: TRBD2
DNA: TGTGCCAGCAGTGAGGGACTAGCGGTGGGAGATACGCAGTATTTT
CDR3: CASSEGLAVGDTQYF

J: TRBJ2-1
size: .
V: TRBV11-1
D: .
DNA: TGTGCCAGCAGCTTCGAAGTAACAGGGGAGGTTGTGCTTTGGTCCTACAATGAGCAGTTCTTC
CDR3: CASSFEVTGEVVLWSYNEQFF